The next 22 T cell receptor beta chains were all read from a single sample in a study of beta chain features in type 1 diabetes. Broader study findings: Moderately but significantly shorter TCRB CDR3s were found in Type 1 diabetes patients in all four CD4+ subsets.

Reverse transcription of all isolated RNA meant that expressed TCRB transcripts were sequenced. Libraries were prepared by immunoSEQ multiplex PCR; TCRdb keeps only in-frame clonotypes and omits some of them. The sample has roughly 700,000 clones, about an eighth seen once. Their cognate antigens are unknown. Sequences were obtained from naive CD4+ T cells from blood. These TCRs come from a man aged 18 to 30 with type 1 diabetes.

This clone was detected only a few times. The gene calls are TRBV4-1 and TRBJ2-2; perhaps TRBD1 as D (5 bases). This CDR3 region has 16 residues. Germline V gene data show CDR1 as MGHRA and CDR2 as YSYEKL. Trimming removed 0 bases at V and 3 bases at J, with 11 bases between. CDR3 sequence reads: CASSQEAGLDTGELFF. For the CDR3, the DNA is TGCGCCAGCAGCCAAGAAGCAGGGCTCGACACCGGGGAGCTGTTTTTT.

This chain uses TRBV7-6 with TRBJ2-2, with 14 bases that match TRBD2. Germline CDR1 SGHVS, CDR2 FNYEAQ. J was trimmed by 6 bases and V by 3 bases; bases with no gene match: 9. This CDR3 spans 18 amino acids. The CDR3 sequence is CASSLPGTSGGNPGELFF. Written as DNA, the CDR3 is TGTGCCAGCAGCTTGCCCGGGACTAGCGGGGGTAATCCCGGGGAGCTGTTTTTT. Combining the CDR3 with reference TRBV7-6 and TRBJ2-2 gives the whole variable domain GAGVSQSPRYKVTKRGQDVALRCDPISGHVSLYWYRQALGQGPEFLTYFNYEAQQDKSGLPNDRFSAERPEGSISTLTIQRTEQRDSAMYRCASSLPGTSGGNPGELFFGEGSRLTVL.

Only a few counts were recorded for this clone. The chain carries TRBV7-9 and TRBJ2-1; 15 bases are a match to TRBD2. The germline V gene has CDR1 SEHNR and CDR2 FQNEAQ (reference sequence). CDR3 size: 16 residues. Trimming removed 4 bases from V and 4 bases from J; junction bases left unmatched: 2. The CDR3 region is CASSSGLAGGYNEQFF. CDR3 DNA: TGTGCCAGCAGCTCGGGACTAGCGGGGGGTTACAATGAGCAGTTCTTC.

The CDR3 loop is CASRYTGTGTGELFF. DNA of the CDR3: TGTGCCAGCAGGTACACCGGGACAGGCACCGGGGAGCTGTTTTTT. The genes are TRBV2 and TRBJ2-2; 8 bases agree with TRBD1. In germline, CDR1 is SNHLY, CDR2 FYNNEI. V shed 6 bases and J 4 bases; nucleotides not matched to a gene: 7. This CDR3 region has 15 residues.

The chain is built from TRBV7-9 and TRBJ2-7, with no clear D. V was pared by 0 bases and J by 5 bases, with 8 bases between. The CDR3 totals 13 residues. Germline CDR1 is SEHNR and CDR2 is FQNEAQ (reference sequence). As DNA, the CDR3 is TGTGCCAGCAGCTTAGCGGATAGGCACGAGCAGTACTTC. This encodes CASSLADRHEQYF. The full variable domain, with the rest looked up from reference TRBV7-9 and TRBJ2-7, is DTGVSQNPRHKITKRGQNVTFRCDPISEHNRLYWYRQTLGQGPEFLTYFQNEAQLEKSRLLSDRFSAERPKGSFSTLEIQRTEQGDSAMYLCASSLADRHEQYFGPGTRLTVT.

The chain links TRBV30 to TRBJ2-6, with 8 bases lining up with TRBD1. J gave up 2 bases and V 2 bases, and 2 bases lay outside the gene matches. The CDR3 has 15 residues. CDR1 and CDR2 (germline): GTSNPN, SVGIG (reference sequence). This chain's CDR3 is CAWSPGGAGANVLTF. The CDR3 DNA sequence: TGTGCCTGGAGTCCAGGGGGCGCTGGGGCCAACGTCCTGACTTTC.

The chain links TRBV4-1 to TRBJ1-2, with D unclear. Germline assignment: CDR1 MGHRA and CDR2 YSYEKL. The CDR3 totals 16 residues. V lost 0 bases, J lost 2 bases, and 13 bases lay in between. For the CDR3, the DNA is TGCGCCAGCAGCCAAGAAAATGGACCGACGAACTATGGCTACACCTTC. Translated: CASSQENGPTNYGYTF.

V is TRBV4-1 and J is TRBJ1-3, with 11 positions matching TRBD1. V lost 2 bases and J lost 7; bases outside the gene matches: 4. Germline V gives CDR1 MGHRA, CDR2 YSYEKL. This CDR3 has 15 amino acids. The CDR3 region is CASSQPRDRGNTIYF. For the CDR3, the DNA is TGCGCCAGCAGCCAACCTAGGGACAGGGGGAACACCATATATTTT.

This chain uses TRBV23-1 with TRBJ1-2; 9 bases are shared with TRBD1. TRBV23-1 is sorted into the ORF group, with uncertain function. V lost 5 bases and J lost 8; bases outside the gene matches: 12. The CDR3 runs to 15 residues. In DNA, the CDR3 is TGCGCCAGCAGTTCGCTAACAGGGGGCAGGCGAGGCTACACCTTC. Translated: CASSSLTGGRRGYTF.

V is TRBV5-1 and J is TRBJ1-1; 7 bases agree with TRBD1. The V gene end was trimmed by 4 bases and the J gene end by 4 bases; junction bases not matched to a gene: 10. CDR3 length equals 15 residues. Germline loops: CDR1 SGHRS, CDR2 YFSETQ. DNA of the CDR3: TGCGCCAGCAGCGGCGGGACAGACTCAGGCACTGAAGCTTTCTTT. Protein: CASSGGTDSGTEAFF.

The chain combines TRBV14 with TRBJ2-1, with D hard to call. Looked up from germline, CDR1 is SGHDN and CDR2 is FVKESK. This CDR3 region has 15 residues. Trimming removed 0 bases from V and 6 bases from J, with 12 bases in between. Here the CDR3 reads CASSQDRRASNEQFF. The CDR3 DNA follows: TGTGCCAGCAGCCAAGATAGGCGAGCGTCCAATGAGCAGTTCTTC.

This chain links TRBV7-9 with TRBJ2-2; D may be TRBD1 or TRBD2 (6 bases each). The CDR3 extends over 17 amino acids. Germline assignment: CDR1 SEHNR and CDR2 FQNEAQ (reference sequence). Between the trimmed V and J ends, which lost 1 base and 5 bases, there was a span of 17 bases. The CDR3 is CASSLGGGGRRTGELFF. CDR3 nucleotide sequence: TGTGCCAGCAGCTTAGGAGGAGGGGGGCGCCGGACCGGGGAGCTGTTTTTT.

A few counts support this clone. The gene calls are TRBV25-1 and TRBJ1-4; D is unresolved. V was pared by 2 bases and J by 8 bases, with 9 bases between. The germline V gene encodes CDR1 MGHDK and CDR2 SYGVNS. The CDR3 contains 13 residues. CDR3 amino acids: CASSEGVGEKLFF. The CDR3 DNA reads as TGTGCCAGCAGTGAAGGGGTGGGGGAAAAACTGTTTTTT.

This clone was counted a few times. The CDR3 spells CASSLGGRGEETQYF. CDR3 in DNA: TGTGCCAGCAGCTTAGGGGGAAGGGGTGAAGAGACCCAGTACTTC. This chain joins TRBV7-2 and TRBJ2-5; perhaps TRBD1 as D (5 bases). V gave up 1 base and J gave up 3 bases, with 12 bases separating them. CDR3 length equals 15 residues. CDR1 SGHTA and CDR2 FQGNSA come from the germline V gene.

This clone showed up just a few times. The same CDR3 can be traced to other DNA sequences in this sample. This chain connects TRBV5-1 to TRBJ2-5, with D unresolved. V was pared by 0 bases and J by 5 bases, with 5 bases between. From germline, CDR1 is SGHRS and CDR2 YFSETQ. The CDR3 is 12 amino acids. The CDR3 DNA follows: TGCGCCAGCAGCTTGGTAGTTGAGACCCAGTACTTC. Encoded protein: CASSLVVETQYF. The full variable domain, rest sourced from reference TRBV5-1 and TRBJ2-5, is KAGVTQTPRYLIKTRGQQVTLSCSPISGHRSVSWYQQTPGQGLQFLFEYFSETQRNKGNFPGRFSGRQFSNSRSEMNVSTLELGDSALYLCASSLVVETQYFGPGTRLLVL.

This clone was seen a few times. The J gene is TRBJ2-3, the V gene TRBV6-1, with D tentatively TRBD2 (5 bases). V was clipped by 0 bases and J by 5 bases, with 18 bases between them. The CDR3 runs 17 residues. The germline V gene has CDR1 MNHNS and CDR2 SASEGT. The CDR3 bases are TGTGCCAGCAGTGAAGCGCTTGTGGGGTCAGAGGGAGATACGCAGTATTTT. This translates into CASSEALVGSEGDTQYF.

Only a few counts were recorded for this clone. J is TRBJ1-5 and V is TRBV19; perhaps TRBD1 as D (6 bases). Germline V gene lookup returns CDR1 LNHDA and CDR2 SQIVND (reference sequence). The CDR3 length is 11 residues. Trimming cost V 7 bases and J 9 bases, with 10 bases left between them. The CDR3 nucleotides are TGTGCCAGTAAGGGGGATCGGCCCCAGCATTTT. Residues: CASKGDRPQHF.

This clone was counted only a few times. This chain links TRBV10-3 with TRBJ2-1; D unclear. This CDR3 has 14 amino acids. V was shortened by 4 bases and J by 2 bases, with 9 bases between the two germline ends. Per the germline V gene, CDR1 is ENHRY and CDR2 is SYGVKD. For the CDR3, the DNA is TGTGCCATCAGTGCTCAGGAACCCTACAATGAGCAGTTCTTC. Its translation: CAISAQEPYNEQFF.

This clone was seen only a few times. The chain uses TRBV18 and TRBJ2-5; D not certain. Germline V CDR1 and CDR2: KGHSH, LQKENI. This CDR3 region has 15 residues. Trimming cost V 3 bases and J 7 bases, with 18 bases left between them. CDR3 in DNA: TGTGCCAGCTCACCGTTTGATCTGGTAGATGGGACCCAGTACTTC. Amino acid sequence: CASSPFDLVDGTQYF.

This chain links TRBV2 with TRBJ2-7; 10 bases map to TRBD1. After removal of 5 bases from V and 7 bases from J, the junction contained 2 bases not matched to a gene. CDR1 is SNHLY, CDR2 FYNNEI, per germline. This CDR3 is built from 12 residues. CDR3 protein: CASSRDRGEQYF. CDR3 bases: TGTGCCAGCAGTAGGGACAGGGGTGAGCAGTACTTC.

This chain uses TRBV10-3 with TRBJ2-7, with a possible D match to TRBD1 (5 bases). CDR3 length: 11 amino acids. CDR1 and CDR2 (germline): ENHRY, SYGVKD. V dropped 6 bases and J dropped 7 bases, with 10 bases sitting between them. The CDR3 nucleotides are TGTGCCATCAGCACAGGCCCGGAGCAGTACTTC. This codes for CAISTGPEQYF.

This clone appeared a few times. The chain employs TRBV29-1 and TRBJ1-1; TRBD1 aligns across 7 bases. Germline V gene sequence: CDR1 SQVTM, CDR2 ANQGSEA. This CDR3 is 14 amino acids long. After removal of 2 bases from V and 4 bases from J, the junction contained 7 bases not matched to a gene. The CDR3 coding sequence is TGCAGCGTTGAAAACACAGGGGTGACCACTGAAGCTTTCTTT. Translating it yields CSVENTGVTTEAFF.